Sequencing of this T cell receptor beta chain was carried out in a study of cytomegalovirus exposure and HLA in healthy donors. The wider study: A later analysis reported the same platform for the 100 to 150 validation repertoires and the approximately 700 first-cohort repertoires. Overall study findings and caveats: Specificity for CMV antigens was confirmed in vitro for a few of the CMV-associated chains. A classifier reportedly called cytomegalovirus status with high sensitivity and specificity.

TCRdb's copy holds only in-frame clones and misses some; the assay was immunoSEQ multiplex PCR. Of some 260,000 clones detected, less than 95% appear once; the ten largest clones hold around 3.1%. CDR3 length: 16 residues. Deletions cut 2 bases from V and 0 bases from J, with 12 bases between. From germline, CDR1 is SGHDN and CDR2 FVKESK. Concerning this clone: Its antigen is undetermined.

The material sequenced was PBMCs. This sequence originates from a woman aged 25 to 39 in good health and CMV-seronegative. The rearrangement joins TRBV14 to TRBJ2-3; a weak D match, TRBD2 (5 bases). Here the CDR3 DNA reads TGTGCCAGCAGCCAACTCCCCACTAGTAGCACAGATACGCAGTATTTT. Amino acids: CASSQLPTSSTDTQYF.